Below are 32 T cell receptor beta chains sequenced from a single sample in a study of shared clonotypes between healthy human individuals. CD8 cells regarded as naive lacked CD45RO, were positively chosen for CCR7, and omitted terminally differentiated effector memory CD45RA+ cells. Here immunoSEQ multiplex PCR was the method, and the copy in TCRdb shows in-frame clones only, minus some. The sample includes approximately 650,000 clones, 95% to 96% seen only once; the top ten take roughly 0.1%. Sequencing input: naive CD8+ T cells sorted from blood. These receptors all stem from a woman in her twenties or thirties in good health.

V and J are TRBV5-1 and TRBJ2-5, with 9 bases matching TRBD2. The J call is in doubt because the DNA end fits TRBJ2-7 better. This CDR3 is built from 14 residues. Germline V gene data show CDR1 as SGHRS and CDR2 as YFSETQ. The CDR3 nucleotides read TGCGCCAGCAGGTGGACTAGCGAAAACTACGAGCAGTACTTC. It codes for CASRWTSENYEQYF.

J is TRBJ2-7 and V is TRBV7-9, with TRBD2 identical over 10 bases. Trimming cost V 4 bases and J 3 bases; bases outside gene matches: 3. Germline loops: CDR1 SEHNR, CDR2 FQNEAQ (reference sequence). CDR3 length: 14 amino acids. The CDR3 sequence is CASSWTSGNYEQYF. DNA of the CDR3: TGTGCCAGCAGCTGGACTAGCGGAAACTACGAGCAGTACTTC.

This rearrangement joins TRBV15 to TRBJ1-1, with 7 bases matching TRBD1. J was trimmed by 5 bases and V by 3 bases; bases with no gene match: 9. The CDR3 contains 15 residues. Germline CDR1 LNHNV, CDR2 YYDKDF (reference sequence). CDR3 sequence: CATSSETGVGTEAFF. CDR3 DNA: TGTGCCACCAGCAGTGAAACAGGGGTAGGTACTGAAGCTTTCTTT. The full variable domain, with the rest looked up from reference TRBV15 and TRBJ1-1, is DAMVIQNPRYQVTQFGKPVTLSCSQTLNHNVMYWYQQKSSQAPKLLFHYYDKDFNNEADTPDNFQSRRPNTSFCFLDIRSPGLGDTAMYLCATSSETGVGTEAFFGQGTRLTVV.

The rearrangement links TRBV28 to TRBJ2-6; D is uncertain. V dropped 6 bases and J dropped 1 base, with 10 bases sitting between them. The CDR3 covers 15 residues. Looked up from germline, CDR1 is MDHEN and CDR2 is SYDVKM. This chain's CDR3 is CASRQARSGANVLTF. The DNA for the CDR3 is TGTGCCAGCAGGCAGGCACGTTCTGGGGCCAACGTCCTGACTTTC.

The chain is built from TRBV28 and TRBJ1-2; no reliable D call. Germline V gene sequence: CDR1 MDHEN, CDR2 SYDVKM. This CDR3 spans 14 amino acids. V was cut by 7 bases and J by 0 bases, with 12 bases left in between. The CDR3 coding sequence is TGTGCCAGCAATTGGAGGGAGACTAACTATGGCTACACCTTC. Translating it yields CASNWRETNYGYTF.

The chain uses TRBV9 and TRBJ1-1; D possibly corresponds to TRBD1 (5 bases). Per germline, CDR1 SGDLS and CDR2 YYNGEE. V was trimmed by 2 bases and J by 3 bases, leaving 20 bases between them. The CDR3 loop spans 17 amino acids. In nucleotides, the CDR3 is TGTGCCAGCAGCGTCCCCCAGGGCGAGGAAGCGGACACTGAAGCTTTCTTT. Translation: CASSVPQGEEADTEAFF.

A word on this clone: Different DNA sequences within this sample yield the same CDR3. The chain uses TRBV27 and TRBJ2-2; no firm D call. V lost 5 bases, J lost 2 bases, and 9 bases lay in between. Germline V gene lookup returns CDR1 MNHEY and CDR2 SMNVEV (reference sequence). The CDR3 totals 14 residues. The CDR3 nucleotides read TGTGCCAGCAGTCCCGGCCTTAACACCGGGGAGCTGTTTTTT. Protein sequence: CASSPGLNTGELFF.

The rearrangement uses TRBV11-2 and TRBJ2-7; TRBD2 agrees at 13 bases. The V gene end was trimmed by 4 bases and the J gene end by 0 bases; junction bases not matched to a gene: 0. This CDR3 is built from 15 residues. Per the germline V gene, CDR1 is SGHAT and CDR2 is FQNNGV. CDR3 sequence (DNA): TGTGCCAGCAGCTGGACTAGCGGGAGCTCCTACGAGCAGTACTTC. Translating it yields CASSWTSGSSYEQYF. The full variable domain, its missing parts supplied by reference TRBV11-2 and TRBJ2-7, is EAGVAQSPRYKIIEKRQSVAFWCNPISGHATLYWYQQILGQGPKLLIQFQNNGVVDDSQLPKDRFSAERLKGVDSTLKIQPAKLEDSAVYLCASSWTSGSSYEQYFGPGTRLTVT.

This rearrangement joins TRBV29-1 to TRBJ2-5; 8 positions agree with TRBD1. CDR1 is SQVTM and CDR2 is ANQGSEA in the germline V gene. The CDR3 totals 18 residues. V shed 3 bases and J 1 base; nucleotides not matched to a gene: 16. CDR3 sequence (DNA): TGCAGCGTTGATTTCTTTGGCGACAGGGGACGTCCCCAAGAGACCCAGTACTTC. Residues: CSVDFFGDRGRPQETQYF.

For this clone: This sample includes further DNA sequences coding for the same CDR3. The chain combines TRBV6-5 with TRBJ2-7; D remains unclear. The CDR3 runs 11 residues. Germline CDR1 and CDR2: MNHEY and SVGAGI. Trimming removed 0 bases at V and 5 bases at J, with 2 bases between. In nucleotides, the CDR3 is TGTGCCAGCAGTTACTCGGACGAGCAGTACTTC. Translation: CASSYSDEQYF.

The chain links TRBV9 to TRBJ2-5, with D tentatively TRBD2 (7 bases). There are 15 residues in the CDR3. V lost 6 bases, J lost 2 bases, and 17 bases lay in between. Germline V lookup: CDR1 SGDLS, CDR2 YYNGEE. CDR3 residues: CASNGEGVRQETQYF. The CDR3 DNA is TGTGCCAGCAATGGGGAGGGGGTTAGGCAAGAGACCCAGTACTTC. Based on the CDR3 plus reference TRBV9 and TRBJ2-5, the full variable domain is DSGVTQTPKHLITATGQRVTLRCSPRSGDLSVYWYQQSLDQGLQFLIQYYNGEERAKGNILERFSAQQFPDLHSELNLSSLELGDSALYFCASNGEGVRQETQYFGPGTRLLVL.

The chain is built from TRBV13 and TRBJ1-2; D gene uncertain. The germline gives CDR1 PRHDT, CDR2 FYEKMQ (reference sequence). CDR3 length equals 13 residues. V lost 5 bases and J 4 bases, leaving 11 bases between the germline ends. CDR3 sequence: CASSVTGFYGYTF. CDR3 bases: TGTGCCAGCAGCGTAACGGGGTTCTATGGCTACACCTTC. Complete variable domain (other parts from reference TRBV13 and TRBJ1-2): AAGVIQSPRHLIKEKRETATLKCYPIPRHDTVYWYQQGPGQDPQFLISFYEKMQSDKGSIPDRFSAQQFSDYHSELNMSSLELGDSALYFCASSVTGFYGYTFGSGTRLTVV.

The CDR3 reads CASLTSGSSLSTDTQYF. The CDR3 nucleotides are TGTGCAAGTCTGACTAGCGGGAGTAGCCTAAGCACAGATACGCAGTATTTT. The J gene is TRBJ2-3, the V gene TRBV12-2; the table calls TRBD2, which could not be checked here. TRBV12-2 corresponds to a pseudogene. The CDR3 covers 17 residues.

V usage is TRBV5-6 and J usage is TRBJ2-7; possible D gene TRBD2, 5 bases. The ends were cut back, 8 bases at V and 1 base at J, with 7 bases in the middle. CDR1 is SGHDT and CDR2 is YYEEEE in the germline V gene. This CDR3 contains 11 residues. This chain's CDR3 is CASGLSYEQYF. The CDR3 nucleotides read TGTGCCAGTGGACTTTCCTACGAGCAGTACTTC.

CDR3 bases: TGCAGCGTTGAGGGGGACTACAATGAGCAGTTCTTC. Translation gives CSVEGDYNEQFF. The genes are TRBV29-1 and TRBJ2-1; D is perhaps TRBD1 or TRBD2 (5 bases each). Germline CDR1 and CDR2: SQVTM and ANQGSEA. V lost 3 bases and J lost 3, with 6 bases in between. CDR3 length equals 12 residues.

This chain uses TRBV2 with TRBJ2-7; D may be TRBD2 (5 bases). CDR3 length: 13 amino acids. With 1 base removed from V and 5 bases from J, the gap between germline ends came to 9 bases. Germline loops: CDR1 SNHLY, CDR2 FYNNEI. The CDR3 here is CASSEGRGNEQYF. As DNA, the CDR3 is TGTGCCAGCAGTGAAGGTCGGGGAAACGAGCAGTACTTC.

The J gene is TRBJ2-1, the V gene TRBV11-1, with 14 bases identical to TRBD2. Germline values: CDR1 SGHAT, CDR2 FQDESV (reference sequence). The CDR3 contains 14 residues. The ends lost 5 bases at V and 10 bases at J; junction bases unmatched: 4. In DNA form, the CDR3 reads TGTGCCAGCAGCCGGGGACTAGCGGGAGACGAGCAGTTCTTC. This encodes CASSRGLAGDEQFF.

Written as DNA, the CDR3 is TGTGCCAGCAGTTTGCTAGCGGGGGCCTCCTACGAGCAGTACTTC. Its protein is CASSLLAGASYEQYF. The chain joins TRBV28 to TRBJ2-7; 10 nucleotides line up with TRBD2. The junction had 2 bases not matched to a gene; V was cut back by 3 bases and J by 0 bases. Per germline, CDR1 MDHEN and CDR2 SYDVKM. The CDR3 has 15 amino acids. The full variable domain, in which reference TRBV28 and TRBJ2-7 provide the parts outside the CDR3, is DVKVTQSSRYLVKRTGEKVFLECVQDMDHENMFWYRQDPGLGLRLIYFSYDVKMKEKGDIPEGYSVSREKKERFSLILESASTNQTSMYLCASSLLAGASYEQYFGPGTRLTVT.

This chain joins TRBV27 and TRBJ2-1; 10 positions agree with TRBD2. Losses at the gene ends were 3 bases for V and 4 bases for J; bases not matched to a gene: 9. The germline V gene has CDR1 MNHEY and CDR2 SMNVEV (reference sequence). This CDR3 comprises 17 residues. Here the CDR3 DNA reads TGTGCCAGCAGTTTTGGGGCTAGCGGGAGTTGGTACAATGAGCAGTTCTTC. Residues: CASSFGASGSWYNEQFF.

The chain carries TRBV2 and TRBJ1-1; D possibly corresponds to TRBD1 (5 bases). Germline loops: CDR1 SNHLY, CDR2 FYNNEI. Trimming pared 9 bases from V and 1 base from J, leaving 21 bases between. The CDR3 contains 16 residues. In DNA form, the CDR3 reads TGTGCCAGGGACAATGTCAGGTCTACGGGGAACACTGAAGCTTTCTTT. Translated: CARDNVRSTGNTEAFF. The variable domain in full, with the rest retrieved from reference TRBV2 and TRBJ1-1, is EPEVTQTPSHQVTQMGQEVILRCVPISNHLYFYWYRQILGQKVEFLVSFYNNEISEKSEIFDDQFSVERPDGSNFTLKIRSTKLEDSAMYFCARDNVRSTGNTEAFFGQGTRLTVV.

This clone turned up a few times. The gene calls are TRBV28 and TRBJ2-5; D not resolved. The germline V gene has CDR1 MDHEN and CDR2 SYDVKM. The CDR3 sequence is 13 residues long. The V and J ends lost 3 bases and 2 bases respectively, with 7 bases between them. The CDR3 DNA follows: TGTGCCAGCAGTTTCGACAATCAAGAGACCCAGTACTTC. Protein product: CASSFDNQETQYF.

The chain links TRBV4-1 to TRBJ2-1; TRBD1 is a possible D gene (5 bases). Germline-derived CDR1 and CDR2 are MGHRA and YSYEKL. V lost 4 bases and J lost 0, with 7 bases in between. This CDR3 contains 14 residues. This CDR3 reads CASSPRDSYNEQFF. The CDR3 DNA reads TGCGCCAGCAGCCCCAGGGACTCCTACAATGAGCAGTTCTTC.

With regard to this clone: Other DNA variants within this sample encode the same CDR3. The chain is built from TRBV28 and TRBJ2-7; TRBD2 is a possible D gene (5 bases). The germline CDR1 and CDR2 sequences are MDHEN and SYDVKM. This CDR3 is 13 amino acids long. V was trimmed by 3 bases and J by 3 bases, leaving 9 bases between them. The CDR3 region has the DNA TGTGCCAGCAGTTTCTCGGGGATCTACGAGCAGTACTTC. This sequence encodes CASSFSGIYEQYF. The variable domain in full, with the rest retrieved from reference TRBV28 and TRBJ2-7, is DVKVTQSSRYLVKRTGEKVFLECVQDMDHENMFWYRQDPGLGLRLIYFSYDVKMKEKGDIPEGYSVSREKKERFSLILESASTNQTSMYLCASSFSGIYEQYFGPGTRLTVT.

This clone occurred a few times. The chain joins TRBV7-9 to TRBJ1-2; D remains unclear. Germline CDR1 is SEHNR and CDR2 is FQNEAQ (reference sequence). CDR3 size: 13 residues. V was trimmed by 0 bases and J by 6 bases, leaving 8 bases between them. The CDR3 sequence is CASSLASEDGYTF. The DNA of the CDR3 is TGTGCCAGCAGCTTAGCGTCAGAGGATGGCTACACCTTC.

CDR3 in amino acids: CASSLLAGRPDEQFF. In DNA, the CDR3 is TGTGCCAGCAGTCTCCTAGCGGGAAGACCGGATGAGCAGTTCTTC. The chain links TRBV27 to TRBJ2-1, with 9 bases identical to TRBD2. CDR1 and CDR2 from the germline V gene are MNHEY and SMNVEV (reference sequence). V lost 5 bases, J lost 8 bases, and 10 bases stayed unmatched. CDR3 length: 15 amino acids.

A single count supports this clone. This rearrangement joins TRBV7-9 to TRBJ2-2, with 8 positions matching TRBD2. V lost 5 bases to trimming and J lost 4 bases; unmatched junction nucleotides: 6. Per germline, CDR1 SEHNR and CDR2 FQNEAQ (reference sequence). The CDR3 has 15 amino acids. The CDR3 region is CASSGPRGGTGELFF. The CDR3 DNA reads TGTGCCAGCAGCGGGCCCCGGGGGGGCACCGGGGAGCTGTTTTTT.

V gene TRBV5-8 combines with J gene TRBJ2-7, with 9 bases identical to TRBD1. CDR3 length: 14 residues. Losses at the gene ends were 9 bases for V and 1 base for J; bases not matched to a gene: 8. Germline V gives CDR1 SGHTS, CDR2 YDEGEE. CDR3 loop: CAKRVQGASYEQYF. CDR3 coding DNA: TGTGCCAAGCGGGTACAGGGGGCTTCCTACGAGCAGTACTTC.

V gene TRBV5-4 combines with J gene TRBJ1-2, with TRBD1 as a possible D gene (5 bases). With 3 bases removed from V and 7 bases from J, the gap between germline ends came to 7 bases. This CDR3 comprises 11 residues. CDR1 and CDR2 from the germline V gene are SGHNT and YYREEE (reference sequence). The CDR3 here is CASSWGGGYTF. CDR3 bases: TGTGCCAGCAGCTGGGGGGGTGGCTACACCTTC.

The chain couples TRBV28 to TRBJ2-5; possibly TRBD2 for D (5 bases). V lost 6 bases, J lost 5 bases, and 16 bases lay in between. This CDR3 region has 14 residues. Germline assignment: CDR1 MDHEN and CDR2 SYDVKM. Here the CDR3 DNA reads TGTGCCAGCAGCTCTAGGAGGATAACGGAGACCCAGTACTTC. Translated, it gives CASSSRRITETQYF.

The chain is built from TRBV15 and TRBJ1-1; 7 nucleotides line up with TRBD1. Per germline, CDR1 LNHNV and CDR2 YYDKDF (reference sequence). V was clipped by 6 bases and J by 1 base; unmatched bases: 5. The CDR3 contains 14 residues. CDR3 residues: CATRSGGENTEAFF. Here the CDR3 DNA reads TGTGCCACCAGATCAGGGGGTGAGAACACTGAAGCTTTCTTT.

This chain connects TRBV2 to TRBJ2-7, with 8 positions matching TRBD2. The V and J ends lost 4 bases and 1 base, in that order; junction bases with no gene match: 12. The CDR3 is 17 residues long. CDR1 and CDR2 from the germline V gene are SNHLY and FYNNEI. The CDR3 region has the DNA TGTGCCAGCAGTGTACAACTAGCGGTGGAGGGGTCCTACGAGCAGTACTTC. Protein product: CASSVQLAVEGSYEQYF.

The CDR3 DNA sequence: TGTGCCAGCAGTTACGGGGGGATAGCCTACGAGCAGTACTTC. Protein product: CASSYGGIAYEQYF. The chain recombines TRBV6-5 with TRBJ2-7; possible D gene TRBD2, 6 bases. This CDR3 is 14 amino acids long. In germline, CDR1 is MNHEY, CDR2 SVGAGI. Trimming pared 2 bases from V and 2 bases from J, leaving 10 bases between.